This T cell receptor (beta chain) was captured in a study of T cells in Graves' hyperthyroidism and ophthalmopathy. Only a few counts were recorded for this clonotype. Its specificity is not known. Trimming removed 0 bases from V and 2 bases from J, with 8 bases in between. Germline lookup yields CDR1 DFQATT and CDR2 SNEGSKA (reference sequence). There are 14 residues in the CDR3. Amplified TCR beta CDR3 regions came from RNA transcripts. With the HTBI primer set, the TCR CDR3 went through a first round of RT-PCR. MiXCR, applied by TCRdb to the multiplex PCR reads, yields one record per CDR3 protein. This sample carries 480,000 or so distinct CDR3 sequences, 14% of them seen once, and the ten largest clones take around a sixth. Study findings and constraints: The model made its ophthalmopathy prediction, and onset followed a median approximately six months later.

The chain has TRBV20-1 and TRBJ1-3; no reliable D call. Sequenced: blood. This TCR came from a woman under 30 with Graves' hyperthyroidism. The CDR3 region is CSARDWVAGNTIYF. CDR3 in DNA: TGCAGTGCTAGAGATTGGGTTGCTGGAAACACCATATATTTT.